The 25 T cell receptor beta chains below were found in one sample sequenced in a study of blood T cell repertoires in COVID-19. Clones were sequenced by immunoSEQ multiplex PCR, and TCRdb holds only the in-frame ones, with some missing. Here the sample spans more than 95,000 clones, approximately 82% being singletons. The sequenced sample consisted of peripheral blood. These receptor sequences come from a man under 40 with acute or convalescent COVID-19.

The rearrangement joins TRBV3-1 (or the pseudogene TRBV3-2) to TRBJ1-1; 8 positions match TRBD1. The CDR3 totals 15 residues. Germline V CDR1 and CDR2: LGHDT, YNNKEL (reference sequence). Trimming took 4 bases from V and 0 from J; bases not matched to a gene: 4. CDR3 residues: CASSLTGGMNTEAFF. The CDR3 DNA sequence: TGTGCCAGCAGCCTTACAGGGGGGATGAACACTGAAGCTTTCTTT.

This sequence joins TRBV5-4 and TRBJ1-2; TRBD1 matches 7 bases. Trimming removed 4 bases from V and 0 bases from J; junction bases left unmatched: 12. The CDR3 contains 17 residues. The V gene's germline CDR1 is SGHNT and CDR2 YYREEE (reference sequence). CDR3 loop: CASSLMRDSLSNYGYTF. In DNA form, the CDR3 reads TGTGCCAGCAGCCTCATGAGGGACAGCCTATCTAACTATGGCTACACCTTC.

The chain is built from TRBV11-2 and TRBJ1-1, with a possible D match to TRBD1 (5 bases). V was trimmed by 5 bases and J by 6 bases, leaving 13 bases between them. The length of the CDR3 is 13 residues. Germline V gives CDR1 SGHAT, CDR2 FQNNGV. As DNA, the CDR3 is TGTGCCAGCAGCCCAAGGCAGGGCTCTGAAGCTTTCTTT. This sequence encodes CASSPRQGSEAFF.

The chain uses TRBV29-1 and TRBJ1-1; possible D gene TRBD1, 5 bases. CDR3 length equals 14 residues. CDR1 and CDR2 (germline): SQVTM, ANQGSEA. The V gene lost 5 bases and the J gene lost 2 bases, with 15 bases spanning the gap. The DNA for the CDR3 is TGCAGCGTTTGCCAGGGCGGAAGTAACACTGAAGCTTTCTTT. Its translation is CSVCQGGSNTEAFF.

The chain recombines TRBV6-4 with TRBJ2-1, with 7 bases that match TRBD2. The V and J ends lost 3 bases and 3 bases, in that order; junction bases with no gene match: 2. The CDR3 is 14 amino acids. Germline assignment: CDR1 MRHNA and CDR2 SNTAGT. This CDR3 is CASSDGGGYNEQFF. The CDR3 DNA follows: TGTGCCAGCAGTGATGGGGGGGGCTACAATGAGCAGTTCTTC.

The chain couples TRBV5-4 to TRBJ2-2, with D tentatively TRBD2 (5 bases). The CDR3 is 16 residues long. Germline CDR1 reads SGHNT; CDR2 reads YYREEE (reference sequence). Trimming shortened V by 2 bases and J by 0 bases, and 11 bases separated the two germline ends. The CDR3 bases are TGTGCCAGCAGCTTTCTAGCCGAAGCGAACACCGGGGAGCTGTTTTTT. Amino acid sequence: CASSFLAEANTGELFF.

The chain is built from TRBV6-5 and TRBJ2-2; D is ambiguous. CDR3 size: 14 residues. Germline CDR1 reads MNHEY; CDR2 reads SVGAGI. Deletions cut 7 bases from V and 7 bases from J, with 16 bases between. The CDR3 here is CASKGRGIYGELFF. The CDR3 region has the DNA TGTGCCAGCAAAGGCAGAGGCATTTACGGGGAGCTGTTTTTT.

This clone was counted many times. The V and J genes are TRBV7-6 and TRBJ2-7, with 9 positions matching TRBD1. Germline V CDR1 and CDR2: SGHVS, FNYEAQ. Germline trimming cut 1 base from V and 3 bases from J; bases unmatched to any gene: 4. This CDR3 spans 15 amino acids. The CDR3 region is CASSLEQGAGYEQYF. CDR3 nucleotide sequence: TGTGCCAGCAGCTTAGAACAGGGGGCAGGCTACGAGCAGTACTTC.

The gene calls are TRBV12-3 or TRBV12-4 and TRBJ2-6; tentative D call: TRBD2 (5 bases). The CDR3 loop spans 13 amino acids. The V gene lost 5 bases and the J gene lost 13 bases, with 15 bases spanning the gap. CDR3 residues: CASSAPPGRVLTF. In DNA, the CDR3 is TGTGCCAGCAGTGCCCCACCGGGGAGAGTCCTGACTTTC.

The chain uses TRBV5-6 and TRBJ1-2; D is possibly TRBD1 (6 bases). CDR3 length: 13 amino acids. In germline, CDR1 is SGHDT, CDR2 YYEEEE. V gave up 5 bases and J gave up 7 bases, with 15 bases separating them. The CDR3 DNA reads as TGTGCCAGCAGTCCCTCACTGGGGGCTGGCTACACCTTC. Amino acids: CASSPSLGAGYTF.

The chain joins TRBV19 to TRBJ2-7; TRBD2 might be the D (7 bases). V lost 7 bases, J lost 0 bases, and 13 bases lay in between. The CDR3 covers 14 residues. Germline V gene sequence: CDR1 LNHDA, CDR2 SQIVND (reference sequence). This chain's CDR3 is CASILRGGSYEQYV. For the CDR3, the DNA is TGTGCCAGTATTCTAAGGGGGGGCTCCTACGAGCAGTACGTC.

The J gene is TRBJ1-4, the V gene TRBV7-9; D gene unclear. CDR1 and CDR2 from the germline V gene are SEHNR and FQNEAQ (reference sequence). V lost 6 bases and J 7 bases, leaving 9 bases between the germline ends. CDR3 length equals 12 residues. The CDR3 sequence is CASSSIGEKLFF. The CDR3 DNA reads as TGTGCCAGCAGTTCTATCGGTGAAAAACTGTTTTTT.

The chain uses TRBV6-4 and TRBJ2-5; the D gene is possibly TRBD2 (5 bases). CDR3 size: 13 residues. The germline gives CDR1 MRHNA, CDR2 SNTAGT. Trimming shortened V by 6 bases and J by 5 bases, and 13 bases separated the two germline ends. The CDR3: CASSARAGETQYF. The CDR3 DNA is TGTGCCAGCAGCGCGAGGGCCGGGGAGACCCAGTACTTC.

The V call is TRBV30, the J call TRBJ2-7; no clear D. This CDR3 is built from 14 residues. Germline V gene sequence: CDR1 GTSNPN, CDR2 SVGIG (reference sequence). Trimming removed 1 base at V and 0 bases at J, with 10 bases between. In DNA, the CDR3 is TGTGCCTGGAGTGCCGCCTACAGCTCCTACGAGCAGTACTTC. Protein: CAWSAAYSSYEQYF.

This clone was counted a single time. The DNA of the CDR3 is TGTGCCAGCAAAGGAGCAGACCTATTTTCCGGCTACACCTTC. It codes for CASKGADLFSGYTF. J is TRBJ1-2 and V is TRBV2; no clear D gene. Germline CDR1 is SNHLY and CDR2 is FYNNEI. There are 14 residues in the CDR3. V lost 7 bases and J 8 bases, leaving 20 bases between the germline ends. The variable domain in full, with the rest retrieved from reference TRBV2 and TRBJ1-2, is EPEVTQTPSHQVTQMGQEVILRCVPISNHLYFYWYRQILGQKVEFLVSFYNNEISEKSEIFDDQFSVERPDGSNFTLKIRSTKLEDSAMYFCASKGADLFSGYTFGSGTRLTVV.

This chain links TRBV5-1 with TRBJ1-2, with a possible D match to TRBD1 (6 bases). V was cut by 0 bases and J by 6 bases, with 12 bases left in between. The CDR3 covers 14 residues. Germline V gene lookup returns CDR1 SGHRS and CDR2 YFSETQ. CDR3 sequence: CASSLGGGFDGYTF. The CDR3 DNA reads TGCGCCAGCAGCTTGGGCGGGGGCTTTGATGGCTACACCTTC.

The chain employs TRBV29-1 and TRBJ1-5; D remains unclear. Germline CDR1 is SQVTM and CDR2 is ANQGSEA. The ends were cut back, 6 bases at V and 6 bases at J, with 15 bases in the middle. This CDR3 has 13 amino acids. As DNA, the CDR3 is TGCAGCGTATCACCCGGGCGGGGTCAGCCCCAGCATTTT. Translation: CSVSPGRGQPQHF.

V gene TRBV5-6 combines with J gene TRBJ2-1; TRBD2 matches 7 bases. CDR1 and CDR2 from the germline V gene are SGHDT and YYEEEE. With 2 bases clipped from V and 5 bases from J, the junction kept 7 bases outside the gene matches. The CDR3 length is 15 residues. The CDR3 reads CASSLLGRADNEQFF. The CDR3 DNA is TGTGCCAGCAGCTTATTAGGGAGGGCCGACAATGAGCAGTTCTTC.

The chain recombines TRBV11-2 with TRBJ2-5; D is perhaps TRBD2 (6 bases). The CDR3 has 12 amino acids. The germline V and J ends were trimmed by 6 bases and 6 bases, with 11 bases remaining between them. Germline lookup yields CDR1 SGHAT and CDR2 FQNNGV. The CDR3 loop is CASRLDYQTQYF. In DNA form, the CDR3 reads TGTGCCAGCAGGTTGGACTACCAGACCCAGTACTTC.

As DNA, the CDR3 is TGTGCCAGCAGCTTCAGCTCGACACAGAACACTGAAGCTTTCTTT. It yields the protein CASSFSSTQNTEAFF. The chain joins TRBV7-9 to TRBJ1-1; D is uncertain. V gave up 3 bases and J gave up 1 base, with 12 bases separating them. Germline V gives CDR1 SEHNR, CDR2 FQNEAQ (reference sequence). The CDR3 spans 15 residues. Full variable domain (missing parts from reference TRBV7-9 and TRBJ1-1): DTGVSQNPRHKITKRGQNVTFRCDPISEHNRLYWYRQTLGQGPEFLTYFQNEAQLEKSRLLSDRFSAERPKGSFSTLEIQRTEQGDSAMYLCASSFSSTQNTEAFFGQGTRLTVV.

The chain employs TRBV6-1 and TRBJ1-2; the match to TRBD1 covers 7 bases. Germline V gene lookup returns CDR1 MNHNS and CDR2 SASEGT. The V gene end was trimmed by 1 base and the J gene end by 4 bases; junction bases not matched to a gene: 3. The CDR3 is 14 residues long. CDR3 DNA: TGTGCCAGCAGTGAAGGAGGGGGCCCCTATGGCTACACCTTC. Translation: CASSEGGGPYGYTF.

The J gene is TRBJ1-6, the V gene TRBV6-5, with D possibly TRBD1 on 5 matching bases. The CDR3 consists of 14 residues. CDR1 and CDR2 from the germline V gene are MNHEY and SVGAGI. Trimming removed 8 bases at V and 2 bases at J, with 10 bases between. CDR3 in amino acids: CASARATYNSPLHF. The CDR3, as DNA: TGTGCCAGCGCCAGGGCCACCTATAATTCACCCCTCCACTTT.

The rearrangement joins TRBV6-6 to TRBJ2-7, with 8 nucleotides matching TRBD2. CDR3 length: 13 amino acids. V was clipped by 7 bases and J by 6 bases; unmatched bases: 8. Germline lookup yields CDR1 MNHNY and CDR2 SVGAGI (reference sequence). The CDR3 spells CASTGTAGGEQYV. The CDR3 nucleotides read TGTGCCAGCACAGGGACGGCGGGGGGCGAGCAGTACGTC.

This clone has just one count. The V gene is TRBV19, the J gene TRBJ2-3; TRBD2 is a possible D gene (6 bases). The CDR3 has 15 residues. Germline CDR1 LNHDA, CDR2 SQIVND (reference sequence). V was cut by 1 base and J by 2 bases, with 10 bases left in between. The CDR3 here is CASSIGADYTDTQYF. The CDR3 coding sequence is TGTGCCAGTAGTATAGGTGCGGACTACACAGATACGCAGTATTTT.

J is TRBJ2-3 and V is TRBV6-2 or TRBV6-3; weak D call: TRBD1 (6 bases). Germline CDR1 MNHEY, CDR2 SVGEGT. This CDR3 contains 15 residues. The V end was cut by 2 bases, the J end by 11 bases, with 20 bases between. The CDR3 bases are TGTGCCAGCAGTTACGCACAGGGTCGAGGGATAGGGCAGTATTTT. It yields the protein CASSYAQGRGIGQYF.